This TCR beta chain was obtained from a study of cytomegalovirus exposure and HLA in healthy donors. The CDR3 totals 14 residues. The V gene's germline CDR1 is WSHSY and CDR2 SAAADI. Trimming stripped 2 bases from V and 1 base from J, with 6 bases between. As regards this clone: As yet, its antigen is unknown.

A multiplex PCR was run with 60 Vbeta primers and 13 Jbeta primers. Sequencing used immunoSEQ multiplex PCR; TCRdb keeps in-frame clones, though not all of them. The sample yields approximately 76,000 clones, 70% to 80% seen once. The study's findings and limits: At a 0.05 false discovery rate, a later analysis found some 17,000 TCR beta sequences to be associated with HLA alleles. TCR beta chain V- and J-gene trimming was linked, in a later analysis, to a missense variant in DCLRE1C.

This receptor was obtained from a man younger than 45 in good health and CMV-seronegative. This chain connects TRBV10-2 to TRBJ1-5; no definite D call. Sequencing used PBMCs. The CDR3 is CASSESGSNQPQHF. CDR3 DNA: TGCGCCAGCAGTGAGAGCGGGAGCAATCAGCCCCAGCATTTT.